Sequencing of this T cell receptor (beta chain) was carried out in a study of blood T cell repertoires in COVID-19. As for the study in general: PBMCs, B-cell-depleted T cells, or T cells were the source of the cDNA or gDNA that made up the material.

One Seattle source followed patients from active infection through their disease course. V lost 8 bases and J lost 5, with 16 bases in between. Germline-derived CDR1 and CDR2 are KGHSH and LQKENI. This CDR3 comprises 13 residues. In the original analysis: Nucleated cell counts were estimated from reference gene primer amplification. This table comes from immunoSEQ multiplex PCR, and its TCRdb copy is limited to in-frame clones, with some not included. That table is the source of V, J and clone size, and D and trimming were worked out from the DNA. The profile covers some 200,000 clones, with approximately 85% appearing a single time and approximately 2.4% taken by the ten largest.

The chain employs TRBV18 and TRBJ2-7; D might be TRBD2 (6 bases). Material for sequencing was peripheral blood. The source of this sequence is a woman between 65 and 79 years old with COVID-19, enrolled during active disease. The CDR3 loop reads CASRAGLSDEQYF. The CDR3 DNA sequence: TGTGCCAGCAGGGCGGGACTCTCAGACGAGCAGTACTTC.